This T cell receptor beta chain is drawn from a study of blood T cell repertoires in COVID-19. The wider study: Samples came from the United States, Italy and Spain, spanning acute and convalescent COVID-19.

From germline, CDR1 is WSHSY and CDR2 SAAADI. The CDR3 spans 15 residues. J was trimmed by 0 bases and V by 5 bases; bases with no gene match: 5. In the original analysis: The authors estimated nucleated cell counts from reference gene primer amplification. Assay: immunoSEQ multiplex PCR; the TCRdb copy retains only in-frame clones and omits some. V and J calls plus clone size are reproduced from that table; the DNA served to infer D and trimming. The sample consists of 35,000 to 45,000 clones, approximately 90% of them appearing once. The sequence was obtained from a man in his fifties with active COVID-19. V gene TRBV10-2 combines with J gene TRBJ1-1; 8 positions agree with TRBD1. The sample taken for sequencing was peripheral blood. CDR3 DNA sequence: TGCGCCAGCAGTATCGACAGGGGCTTGAACACTGAAGCTTTCTTT. Its protein is CASSIDRGLNTEAFF.